These T cell receptor beta chains were read from a single sample in a study of blood T cells in healthy people across ages. Using its own MiXCR run on the 5' RACE reads, TCRdb lists one record per CDR3 protein. The table lists 1.5 million to 2 million distinct CDR3 sequences, roughly 50% of them singletons. The sample was blood. The receptors were gathered from a middle-aged woman in good health. Both conserved end residues are part of each CDR3. D genes are given only for firm matches. Clone size appears in some rows only: once, few, many, or a class for an expanded clone.

>TRBJ2-3|.|TRBV20-1|.
TGCAGTGCAGTGATCGCAGGGCGCACAGATACGCAGTATTTT
CSAVIAGRTDTQYF
>TRBJ2-1|few|TRBV2|.
TGTGCCAGCAGCGCGTACAGTGGGGCCAATGAGCAGTTCTTC
CASSAYSGANEQFF
>TRBJ1-2|few|TRBV7-2|.
TGTGCCAGCAGCTTAGGGGTTCCGGCCCATGGCTACACCTTC
CASSLGVPAHGYTF
>TRBJ1-4|.|TRBV10-3|.
TGTGCCATCAGTGCAACAGGGTCAACTAATGAAAAACTGTTTTTT
CAISATGSTNEKLFF
>TRBJ1-5|.|TRBV24-1|.
TGTGCCACCAGTGATTTCGGGGGAAGGCCCCAGCATTTT
CATSDFGGRPQHF
>TRBJ2-7|.|TRBV7-9|.
TGTGCCATCGAAAAGGACACCTACGAGCAGTACTTC
CAIEKDTYEQYF
>TRBJ2-7|few|TRBV4-2|TRBD2
TGTGCCAGCAGCCAAGCGGGCGGGGGGGGTTACGAGCAGTACTTC
CASSQAGGGGYEQYF
>TRBJ2-7|.|TRBV11-2|TRBD2
TGTGCCAGCAGCGTGGGACGAGCGGGGACCTACGAGCAGTACTTC
CASSVGRAGTYEQYF
>TRBJ2-5|.|TRBV6-2/TRBV6-3|TRBD2
TGTGCCAGCAGTTACTCTACTAGCGGGGGGTTAGATGAGCAGTACTTC
CASSYSTSGGLDEQYF
>TRBJ2-7|.|TRBV29-1|.
TGCAGCGCACACATGCGCGAGCAGTACTTC
CSAHMREQYF
>TRBJ1-5|.|TRBV4-1|.
TGCGCCAGCAGCCAAGATCGCCGGGACAATCAGCCCCAGCATTTT
CASSQDRRDNQPQHF
>TRBJ1-2|.|TRBV2|.
TGTGCCAGCTTAAAAAGGGCGGCGAACTATGGCTACACCTTC
CASLKRAANYGYTF
>TRBJ2-5|.|TRBV20-1|TRBD2
TGCAGTGCTGGAGCGGGGGGGGCGGAAGAGACCCAGTACTTC
CSAGAGGAEETQYF
>TRBJ2-5|.|TRBV7-2|TRBD1
TGTGCCAGCAGCGTTTCACTACAGGGGGCGGAGACCCAGTACTTC
CASSVSLQGAETQYF
>TRBJ2-3|.|TRBV7-8|.
TGTGCCAGCAGCTTAGGGGGCGGATGGGGGGGCACAGATACGCAGTATTTT
CASSLGGGWGGTDTQYF
>TRBJ1-5|.|TRBV20-1|TRBD1
TGCAGCGCTCCGGACGGACAGGGGTGGAATCAGCCCCAGCATTTT
CSAPDGQGWNQPQHF
>TRBJ2-1|.|TRBV27|.
TGTGCCAGCAGTTTATTCCAGGGAGACAATGAGCAGTTCTTC
CASSLFQGDNEQFF
>TRBJ1-4|few|TRBV6-5|TRBD1
TGTGCCAGCAGTCCCCTTTCCGGGACAGTTAATGAAAAACTGTTTTTT
CASSPLSGTVNEKLFF
>TRBJ2-2|.|TRBV7-2|.
TGTGCCAGCACCCCCAACAGGCCCACCGGGGAGCTGTTTTTT
CASTPNRPTGELFF
>TRBJ2-5|.|TRBV6-6|.
TGTGCCAGCAGTTACTCCCCTATAGGAGAGACCCAGTACTTC
CASSYSPIGETQYF
>TRBJ2-6|few|TRBV20-1|.
TGCAGTGCTAGAGATCATAGCAACTCTGGGGCCAACGTCCTGACTTTC
CSARDHSNSGANVLTF
>TRBJ2-1|many|TRBV29-1|TRBD2
TGCAGCGTGCCCACCCTAGCGGGGGGGCTGTATGAGCAGTTCTTC
CSVPTLAGGLYEQFF
>TRBJ2-7|few|TRBV12-3/TRBV12-4|.
TGTGCCAGCAGGGGGGCGACCTACGAGCAGTACTTC
CASRGATYEQYF
>TRBJ2-5|.|TRBV5-6|TRBD1
TGTGCCAGCAGCGGACAGGAACGGGCGACCCAGTACTTC
CASSGQERATQYF
>TRBJ2-3|.|TRBV6-5|TRBD1
TGTGCCAGCAGTTATTCGGGACAGGGGTTAGATACGCAGTATTTT
CASSYSGQGLDTQYF
>TRBJ1-2|.|TRBV5-1|.
TGCGCCAGCAGCCCGAATGACAGGATCTCAGGCTACACCTTC
CASSPNDRISGYTF
>TRBJ2-5|.|TRBV7-9|.
TGTGCCAGCAGCTTACCGCTGGGATCGGAGACCCAGTACTTC
CASSLPLGSETQYF
>TRBJ1-6|.|TRBV28|.
TGTGCCAGCAGTTTCCCCCAGAGGGATCCACCCCTCCACTTT
CASSFPQRDPPLHF
>TRBJ2-5|few|TRBV6-2/TRBV6-3|TRBD1
TGTGCCAGCAGTTACGAGGTCGGGACAGAAGAGACCCAGTACTTC
CASSYEVGTEETQYF
>TRBJ2-3|.|TRBV29-1|.
TGCAGCGTTGCAGAGTGCACAGATACGCAGTATTTT
CSVAECTDTQYF
>TRBJ2-5|.|TRBV3-1|TRBD1
TGTGCCAGCAGCCCAATGGGACAGGCAAAAGAGACCCAGTACTTC
CASSPMGQAKETQYF
>TRBJ2-7|.|TRBV28|.
TGTGCCAGCACGGTTAGCGGTCCGGACCACGAGCAGTACTTC
CASTVSGPDHEQYF
>TRBJ1-1|.|TRBV15|.
TGTGCCACCAGCATCGGGAGAGACATAACCTTGAACACTGAAGCTTTCTTT
CATSIGRDITLNTEAFF
>TRBJ2-4|.|TRBV6-2/TRBV6-3|.
TGTGCCAGCAGTTACGATAGTAGCTTCGGCATTCAGTACTTC
CASSYDSSFGIQYF
>TRBJ1-2|.|TRBV11-2|TRBD1
TGTGCCAGCAGCAGGGGACAGGTCTATAGCTACACCTTC
CASSRGQVYSYTF
>TRBJ2-3|few|TRBV24-1|.
TGTGCCACCAGTGATGGGGCGCAGGGATGGGGTACGCAGTATTTT
CATSDGAQGWGTQYF
>TRBJ2-1|.|TRBV6-5|TRBD2
TGTGCCAGCAGTTCCACACCCACTAGCGGGGGGAGGTACAATGAGCAGTTCTTC
CASSSTPTSGGRYNEQFF
>TRBJ1-6|.|TRBV12-3/TRBV12-4|.
TGTGCCAGCAGTGACAGCTCCTATAATTCACCCCTCCACTTT
CASSDSSYNSPLHF
>TRBJ1-1|.|TRBV5-1|.
TGCGCCAGCAGCTCCGGAGGTTCGAACACTGAAGTTTTCTTT
CASSSGGSNTEVFF
>TRBJ2-5|.|TRBV28|TRBD1
TGTGCCAGCAGTGAAGTAGGGGGCCGGGAGACCCAGTACTTC
CASSEVGGRETQYF
>TRBJ1-2|.|TRBV7-2|.
TGTGCCAGCAGCTTAGCCTCCCTTGGACAGCGTGGCTACACCTTC
CASSLASLGQRGYTF
>TRBJ2-7|.|TRBV5-1|.
TGCGCCAGCAGCTTGGTTCCCAGCCAAGGAGGGTCCTACGAGCAGTACTTC
CASSLVPSQGGSYEQYF
>TRBJ2-5|.|TRBV9|.
TGTGCCAGCAGCGTAAACAGGGACGGGGCGCTGCGGGAGACCCAGTACTTC
CASSVNRDGALRETQYF
>TRBJ1-2|.|TRBV5-1|.
TGCGCCAGCAGCTTGTTTCAGACAAGCGAGTATGGCTACACCTTC
CASSLFQTSEYGYTF
>TRBJ2-7|.|TRBV7-9|.
TGTGCCAGCAGCCCCACTCAGGGGACTGTGCAGTACTTC
CASSPTQGTVQYF
>TRBJ2-4|few|TRBV15|.
TGTGCCACCAGCAGATCGGGGACCTACCAAACGGGGGTCGTTCAGTACTTC
CATSRSGTYQTGVVQYF
>TRBJ2-1|.|TRBV11-2|TRBD2
TGTGCCAGCAGCTCCCCTACTAGCGGGGGGGATTACAATGAGCAGTTCTTC
CASSSPTSGGDYNEQFF
>TRBJ2-5|few|TRBV10-2|.
TGCGCCAGCAGTGAGGACGGCTTCATACAAGAGACCCAGTACTTC
CASSEDGFIQETQYF
>TRBJ1-2|.|TRBV6-5|.
TGTGCCAGCAGTTCACCCGAAGGGGTTCACTATGGCTACACCTTC
CASSSPEGVHYGYTF